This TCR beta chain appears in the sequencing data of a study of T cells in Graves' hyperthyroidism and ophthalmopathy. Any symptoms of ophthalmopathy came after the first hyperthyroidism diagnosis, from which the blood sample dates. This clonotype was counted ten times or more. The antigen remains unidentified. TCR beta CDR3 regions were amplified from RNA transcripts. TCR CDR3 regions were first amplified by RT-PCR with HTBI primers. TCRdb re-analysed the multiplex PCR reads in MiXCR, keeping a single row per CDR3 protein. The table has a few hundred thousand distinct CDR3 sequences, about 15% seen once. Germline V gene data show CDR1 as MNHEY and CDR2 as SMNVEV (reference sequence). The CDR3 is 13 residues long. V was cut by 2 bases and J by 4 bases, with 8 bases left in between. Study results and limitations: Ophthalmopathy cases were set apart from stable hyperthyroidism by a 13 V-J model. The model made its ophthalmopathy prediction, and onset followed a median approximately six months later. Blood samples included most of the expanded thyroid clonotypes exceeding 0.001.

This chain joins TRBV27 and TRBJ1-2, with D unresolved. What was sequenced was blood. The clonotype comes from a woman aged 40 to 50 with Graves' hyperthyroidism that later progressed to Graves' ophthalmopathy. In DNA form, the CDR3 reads TGTGCCAGCAGTTTAAAGGGTAGCTATGGCTACACCTTC. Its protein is CASSLKGSYGYTF.